Described below is a single T cell receptor (beta chain) sequence and its context. Antigen: not known. This record comes from a study of T cells in localized non-small cell lung cancer. Study-wide results and caveats: Paired adjacent lung recovered a median about 60 of the top 100 tumor clones. Among the tissues sampled, uninvolved adjacent lung had the highest T cell clonality, above tumor.

The CDR3 is 13 amino acids. V was trimmed by 4 bases and J by 1 base, leaving 10 bases between them. From germline, CDR1 is GTSNPN and CDR2 SVGIG (reference sequence). TCRdb's table, derived via immunoSEQ multiplex PCR, lists solely in-frame clones and lacks some. Here the sample spans 60,000 or so clones, roughly 80% being singletons. The chain is built from TRBV30 and TRBJ1-1, with a tentative D call TRBD1 (5 bases). The origin of this receptor is a man between 40 and 75 years old with stage II lung adenocarcinoma. Sequencing was performed on PBMCs, taken before any cancer treatment. CDR3 DNA: TGTGCCTGGAAAACAGGCGGGAACACTGAAGCTTTCTTT. Amino acids: CAWKTGGNTEAFF.